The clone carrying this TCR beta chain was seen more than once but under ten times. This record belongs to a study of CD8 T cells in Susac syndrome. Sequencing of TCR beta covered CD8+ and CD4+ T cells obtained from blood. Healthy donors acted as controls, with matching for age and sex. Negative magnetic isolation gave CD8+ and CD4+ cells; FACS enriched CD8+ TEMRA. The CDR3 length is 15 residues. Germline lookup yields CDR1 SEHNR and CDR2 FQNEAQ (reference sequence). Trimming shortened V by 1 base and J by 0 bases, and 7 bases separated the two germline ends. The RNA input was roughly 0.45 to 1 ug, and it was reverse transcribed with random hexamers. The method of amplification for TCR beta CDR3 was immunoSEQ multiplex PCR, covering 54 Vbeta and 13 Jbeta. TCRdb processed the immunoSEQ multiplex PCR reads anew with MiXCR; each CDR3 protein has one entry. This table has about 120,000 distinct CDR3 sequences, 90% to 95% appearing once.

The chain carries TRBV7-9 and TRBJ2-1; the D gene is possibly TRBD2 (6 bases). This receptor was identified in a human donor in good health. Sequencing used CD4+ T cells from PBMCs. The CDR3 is CASSLVGSSYNEQFF. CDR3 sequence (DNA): TGTGCCAGCAGCTTAGTCGGGAGCTCCTACAATGAGCAGTTCTTC.